Listed below are T cell receptor beta chains from one sample, sequenced in a study of HIV-infected patients and healthy controls. TCRdb redid the calling of the 5' RACE reads with MiXCR, one entry per CDR3 protein. The table lists under 8,500 distinct CDR3 sequences, 11% of them singletons. Sequenced material: blood, taken before antiretroviral therapy. These TCRs come from an adult with HIV infection. Each CDR3 is given with its conserved first and last residue. The order of the fields is J gene, V gene, CDR3 protein.

j_call: TRBJ2-7
v_call: TRBV28
cdr3_aa: CASTGPDSYEQYF

j_call: TRBJ1-4
v_call: TRBV9
cdr3_aa: CASSAWDRTNEKLFF

j_call: TRBJ2-1
v_call: TRBV3-1
cdr3_aa: CASSPEGVYDEQFF

j_call: TRBJ2-7
v_call: TRBV27
cdr3_aa: CASSRTRTAYEQYF

j_call: TRBJ1-1
v_call: TRBV27
cdr3_aa: CASSFRVGNTEAFF

j_call: TRBJ1-5
v_call: TRBV4-2
cdr3_aa: CASSQEHGRGQPQHF

j_call: TRBJ1-2
v_call: TRBV28
cdr3_aa: CACGTVSFYGYTF

j_call: TRBJ1-1
v_call: TRBV11-2
cdr3_aa: CASSLGTIIPEAFF

j_call: TRBJ1-5
v_call: TRBV27
cdr3_aa: CASSPMGESLQHF

j_call: TRBJ1-5
v_call: TRBV19
cdr3_aa: CASSIAQGGSNQPQHF

j_call: TRBJ2-1
v_call: TRBV7-2
cdr3_aa: CASSPRDRGSDEQFF

j_call: TRBJ1-1
v_call: TRBV6-1
cdr3_aa: CASRWGNTEAFF

j_call: TRBJ2-7
v_call: TRBV29-1
cdr3_aa: CSVRRDTYEQYF

j_call: TRBJ2-1
v_call: TRBV27
cdr3_aa: CASSFVSVGDRVYNEQFF

j_call: TRBJ2-1
v_call: TRBV28
cdr3_aa: CASRRPFDNEQFF

j_call: TRBJ2-5
v_call: TRBV19
cdr3_aa: CASSRPGQRGQETQYF

j_call: TRBJ1-1
v_call: TRBV7-2
cdr3_aa: CASNKYQGAEAFF

j_call: TRBJ1-1
v_call: TRBV12-3/TRBV12-4
cdr3_aa: CASSPPGGATYTEAFF

j_call: TRBJ2-1
v_call: TRBV5-1
cdr3_aa: CASSSGLAGYNEQFF

j_call: TRBJ2-5
v_call: TRBV3-1
cdr3_aa: CASSQDPEYQETQYF

j_call: TRBJ2-7
v_call: TRBV2
cdr3_aa: CASSAEGAGAYEQYF

j_call: TRBJ2-1
v_call: TRBV11-3
cdr3_aa: CASSHKPLSGEQFF

j_call: TRBJ1-5
v_call: TRBV19
cdr3_aa: CASSTVTGGRQPQHF

j_call: TRBJ1-1
v_call: TRBV28
cdr3_aa: CASSFYREGTEAFF

j_call: TRBJ2-1
v_call: TRBV15
cdr3_aa: CATGIRGFESEQFF

j_call: TRBJ2-6
v_call: TRBV6-5
cdr3_aa: CASSRNSGANVLTF

j_call: TRBJ2-1
v_call: TRBV7-9
cdr3_aa: CASSPFSGMNEQFF

j_call: TRBJ1-1
v_call: TRBV7-6
cdr3_aa: CASSIRTGNTEAFF

j_call: TRBJ1-5
v_call: TRBV4-1
cdr3_aa: CASSLVGRHKGNQPQHF

j_call: TRBJ2-1
v_call: TRBV11-2
cdr3_aa: CASSLLASYNEQFF

j_call: TRBJ1-1
v_call: TRBV12-3/TRBV12-4
cdr3_aa: CASSLVELNTEAFF

j_call: TRBJ2-1
v_call: TRBV19
cdr3_aa: CASSLLAGEFNEQFF

j_call: TRBJ2-3
v_call: TRBV7-6
cdr3_aa: CASSLDTDTQYF

j_call: TRBJ2-1
v_call: TRBV13
cdr3_aa: CASSLLAGGNNEQFF